This T cell receptor (beta chain) was sequenced for a study of T cells after yellow fever vaccination. Study-level findings and limits: Re-detected after boosting: most primary clones, approximately 97% of CD4 and 80% to 90% of CD8. The CD4 and CD8 compartments had a small share of their clonotypes in common.

TCR cDNA was made by 5'RACE template switching, adding a universal primer site and UMIs. TCRdb fed the 5' RACE reads into MiXCR, producing one record per CDR3 protein. In the table there are some 560,000 distinct CDR3 sequences, 17% of which are singletons. Trimming stripped 0 bases from V and 2 bases from J, with 15 bases between. Germline CDR1 and CDR2: SGHRS and YFSETQ. The CDR3 length is 16 residues. Concerning this clonotype: What it binds is unknown.

The sample in question was PBMCs, obtained 4 to 5 days after the first yellow fever vaccination. The chain employs TRBV5-1 and TRBJ2-7; TRBD1 or TRBD2 may be the D gene (5 bases each). This clonotype originated in a young man who received the YFV17D yellow fever vaccine. This CDR3 is CASSLVCRGNTYEQYV. DNA for the CDR3: TGCGCCAGCAGCTTGGTGTGCCGGGGCAATACCTACGAGCAGTACGTC.